Given below is one T cell receptor (beta chain) in context. Its antigen is still unknown. No culture step preceded sequencing of the ex vivo isolated memory T cells. This sample was taken from a study of CD4 T cell repertoires in COVID-19. Study-wide context: After 9 to 11 days of IL-2 expansion, CFSE-low cells were relabeled and restimulated with other coronavirus spikes.

The study, taken as a whole, reports: Between roughly 6 and 25% of SARS-CoV-2 clonotypes also appeared in SARS-CoV and/or HKU1 spike cultures. Sharing of several most expanded SARS-CoV-2-reactive clonotypes across memory subsets suggested intraclonal diversification.

Using immunoSEQ multiplex PCR, the repertoire was profiled, and TCRdb retains in-frame clones only, with some absent. The repertoire consists of 20,000 or so clones, with over 90% occurring once and the leading ten covering roughly 0.65%. Sequencing used circulating follicular helper CD4+ T cells (cTfh) from blood, obtained before the COVID-19 pandemic. The TCR was taken from a human donor who had COVID-19.

The DNA for the CDR3 is TGTGCCAGCAGCTTAGGTATGCAGACTGAAGCTTTCTTT. Its protein product is CASSLGMQTEAFF. V usage is TRBV11-1 and J usage is TRBJ1-1; D is ambiguous. V was trimmed by 1 base and J by 5 bases, leaving 8 bases between them. Germline V gene data show CDR1 as SGHAT and CDR2 as FQDESV (reference sequence). CDR3 length equals 13 residues.